This TCR beta chain was retrieved from a study of cytomegalovirus exposure and HLA in healthy donors. Study-level findings and limits: Most TCR sequences were uncommon, yet certain public TCRs appeared in many donors.

A multiplex PCR was run with 60 Vbeta primers and 13 Jbeta primers. Profiled with immunoSEQ multiplex PCR; TCRdb holds only in-frame clones, not every one. This sample has about 120,000 clones; 75% to 85% occur once, and the top ten carry approximately 10%. Comment on this clone: Its antigen is unknown.

V lost 2 bases, J lost 8 bases, and 4 bases stayed unmatched. Germline assignment: CDR1 SGHRS and CDR2 YFSETQ. CDR3 length: 14 residues. The J gene is TRBJ1-6, the V gene TRBV5-1, with TRBD1 matching 7 bases. The TCR comes from a man aged 25 to 45 in good health and CMV-seropositive. Sequencing was carried out using PBMCs. CDR3 DNA: TGCGCCAGCAGCTTACGACAGGGAGATTCACCCCTCCACTTT. Encoded protein: CASSLRQGDSPLHF.